The rows below give T cell receptor beta chains drawn from one sample of a study of shared clonotypes between healthy human individuals. Assay: immunoSEQ multiplex PCR; the TCRdb copy retains only in-frame clones and omits some. The sample includes roughly 2,000,000 clones, just under 95% of them seen just once. Sequencing was done on a sample of naive CD8+ T cells sorted from blood. Receptors originate from a man aged 18-30 years in good health. CDR3s include the opening cysteine and the closing phenylalanine or tryptophan.

len	v_gene	j_gene	CDR3aa
13	TRBV7-9	TRBJ2-3	CASSAPQADTQYF
13	TRBV5-5	TRBJ2-7	CASSLVGYAEQYF
15	TRBV6-1	TRBJ2-7	CASSVGTSDYYEQYF
15	TRBV5-1	TRBJ1-2	CASSPGQLPNYGYTF
16	TRBV7-6	TRBJ2-2	CASSSRGGQNTGELFF
15	TRBV25-1	TRBJ1-4	CASSEPGIRDEKLFF
14	TRBV5-6	TRBJ2-1	CASSFGTGGNEQFF
12	TRBV28	TRBJ1-1	CASSLQGGEAFF
13	TRBV7-9	TRBJ2-7	CAYQREGQNEQYF
15	TRBV30	TRBJ2-3	CAWSMIAGSTDTQYF
13	TRBV15	TRBJ2-5	CATSIWRGETQYF
12	TRBV6-6	TRBJ2-7	CASIGGHLEQYF
15	TRBV11-2	TRBJ2-7	CASSLASSGRGEQYF
20	TRBV5-1	TRBJ2-2	CASSLASRQTKVENTGELFF
15	TRBV7-3	TRBJ2-1	CASSLAAGGYNEQFF
12	TRBV2	TRBJ1-1	CASSLLEDEAFF
15	TRBV2	TRBJ2-7	CASRKTAGVGYEQYF
15	TRBV4-1	TRBJ1-6	CASSQGTGYNSPLHF
15	TRBV30	TRBJ1-1	CAWSVRRHQGAEAFF
15	TRBV27	TRBJ1-4	CASSLSGGRGEKLFF
16	TRBV27	TRBJ2-7	CASSVGGGTGDYEQYF
15	TRBV5-6	TRBJ2-7	CASSLDREFLYEQYF
17	TRBV5-1	TRBJ2-6	CASSLSSVFSGANVLTF
14	TRBV6-1	TRBJ2-7	CASSEGQDLYEQYF
15	TRBV27	TRBJ1-2	CASSLDRGVLWGYTF
15	TRBV28	TRBJ2-7	CASSVDRAMIYEQYF
16	TRBV5-1	TRBJ2-7	CASSLDPGTSSYEQYF
14	TRBV6-5	TRBJ2-7	CASTRRGSTYEQYF
17	TRBV4-1	TRBJ2-7	CASSQDFRTGVIYEQYF
13	TRBV15	TRBJ1-1	CATFNTGNTEAFF
14	TRBV4-3	TRBJ2-2	CASSLGTETGELFF
13	TRBV27	TRBJ2-7	CASRVPSSYEQYF
14	TRBV7-2	TRBJ2-7	CASSAPTGTYEQYF
15	TRBV4-1	TRBJ2-7	CASSQGGYGAYEQYF
15	TRBV6-5	TRBJ2-7	CASSYGGFSSYEQYF
16	TRBV4-1	TRBJ1-1	CASSQDKGEGNTEAFF
14	TRBV27	TRBJ1-5	CASSQQGVNQPQHF
12	TRBV6-5	TRBJ1-5	CASGVSNQPQHF
14	TRBV14	TRBJ2-7	CASSQVSGGDEQYF